This TCR beta chain was sequenced during a study of ipilimumab plus nivolumab after autologous stem cell transplantation. Study-wide points: The authors say TCR, Treg and microbiome findings warrant further study.

Note on this clone: Its antigen is unknown.

The protocol was immunoSEQ multiplex PCR, while the TCRdb copy is restricted to in-frame clones and leaves out a portion. The sample holds 37,000 or so clones; 80% to 95% are singletons and the top ten take 0.75% to 1%. Trimming shortened V by 4 bases and J by 2 bases, and 12 bases separated the two germline ends. This CDR3 spans 15 amino acids. CDR1 and CDR2 from the germline V gene are MDHEN and SYDVKM. The material sequenced was PBMCs, taken in a trial of ipilimumab plus nivolumab as post-transplant consolidation. The chain uses TRBV28 and TRBJ1-5; maybe TRBD1 (6 bases). This TCR was recovered from a male donor with multiple myeloma. The CDR3 coding sequence is TGTGCCAGCAGTTCAGAGGGGGGGGGCAATCAGCCCCAGCATTTT. Protein sequence: CASSSEGGGNQPQHF.